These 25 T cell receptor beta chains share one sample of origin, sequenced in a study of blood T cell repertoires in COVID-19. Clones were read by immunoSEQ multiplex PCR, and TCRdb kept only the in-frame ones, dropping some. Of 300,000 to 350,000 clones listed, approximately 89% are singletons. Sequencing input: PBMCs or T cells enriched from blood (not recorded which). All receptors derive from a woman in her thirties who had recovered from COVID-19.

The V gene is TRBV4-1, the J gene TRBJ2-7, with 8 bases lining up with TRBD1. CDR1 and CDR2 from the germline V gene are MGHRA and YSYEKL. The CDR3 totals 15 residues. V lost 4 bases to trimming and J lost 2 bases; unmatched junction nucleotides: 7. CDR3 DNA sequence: TGCGCCAGCAGCCTCGGACAGGGAACCCCCTACGAGCAGTACTTC. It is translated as CASSLGQGTPYEQYF.

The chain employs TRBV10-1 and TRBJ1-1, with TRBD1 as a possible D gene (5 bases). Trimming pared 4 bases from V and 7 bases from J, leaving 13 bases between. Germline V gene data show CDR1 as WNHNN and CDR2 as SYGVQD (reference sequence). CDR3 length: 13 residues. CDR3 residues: CASSGNRFSEAFF. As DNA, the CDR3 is TGCGCCAGCAGTGGGAACAGGTTTAGTGAAGCTTTCTTT.

CDR3: CASSLGGQVVYEQYF. DNA for the CDR3: TGTGCCAGCAGCTTAGGGGGACAGGTTGTCTACGAGCAGTACTTC. The gene calls are TRBV7-2 and TRBJ2-7; TRBD1 matches at 8 bases. Unmatched junction bases numbered 5, after V lost 1 base and J lost 3 bases. The CDR3 has 15 residues. Germline V gene lookup returns CDR1 SGHTA and CDR2 FQGNSA.

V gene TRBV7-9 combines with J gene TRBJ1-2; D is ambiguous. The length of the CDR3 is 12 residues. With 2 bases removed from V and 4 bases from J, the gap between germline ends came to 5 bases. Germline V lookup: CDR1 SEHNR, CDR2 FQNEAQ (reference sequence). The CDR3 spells CASSLLRYGYTF. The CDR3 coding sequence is TGTGCCAGCAGCTTACTACGCTATGGCTACACCTTC.

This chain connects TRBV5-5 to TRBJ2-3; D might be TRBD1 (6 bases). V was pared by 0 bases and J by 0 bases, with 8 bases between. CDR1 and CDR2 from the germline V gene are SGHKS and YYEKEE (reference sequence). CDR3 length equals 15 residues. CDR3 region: CASSLEGDSTDTQYF. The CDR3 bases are TGTGCCAGCAGCTTGGAGGGGGACAGCACAGATACGCAGTATTTT.

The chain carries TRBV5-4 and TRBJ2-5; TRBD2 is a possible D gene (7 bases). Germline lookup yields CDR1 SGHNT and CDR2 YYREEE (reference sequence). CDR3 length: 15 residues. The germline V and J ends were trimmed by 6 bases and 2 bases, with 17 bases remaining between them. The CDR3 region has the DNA TGTGCCAGCACCCGAGGGGGGGGGAAGCAAGAGACCCAGTACTTC. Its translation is CASTRGGGKQETQYF.

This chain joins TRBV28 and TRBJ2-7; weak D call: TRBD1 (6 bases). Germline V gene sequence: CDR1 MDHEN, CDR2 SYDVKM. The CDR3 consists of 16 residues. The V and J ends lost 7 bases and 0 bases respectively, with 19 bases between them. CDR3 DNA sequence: TGTGCCAGCAATCGACCGGGACACCGTCGCTCCTACGAGCAGTACTTC. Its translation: CASNRPGHRRSYEQYF.

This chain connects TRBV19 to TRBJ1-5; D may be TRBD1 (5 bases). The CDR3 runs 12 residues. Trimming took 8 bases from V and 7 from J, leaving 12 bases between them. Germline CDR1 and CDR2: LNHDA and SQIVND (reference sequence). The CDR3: CASGYRNQPQHF. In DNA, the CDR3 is TGTGCCAGTGGGTACAGGAACCAGCCCCAGCATTTT.

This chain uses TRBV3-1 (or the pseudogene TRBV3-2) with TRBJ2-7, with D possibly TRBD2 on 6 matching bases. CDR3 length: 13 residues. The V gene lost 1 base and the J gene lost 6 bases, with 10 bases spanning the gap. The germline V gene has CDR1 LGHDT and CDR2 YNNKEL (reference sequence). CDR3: CASSQALAFEQYF. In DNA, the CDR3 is TGTGCCAGCAGCCAAGCACTAGCTTTCGAGCAGTACTTC.

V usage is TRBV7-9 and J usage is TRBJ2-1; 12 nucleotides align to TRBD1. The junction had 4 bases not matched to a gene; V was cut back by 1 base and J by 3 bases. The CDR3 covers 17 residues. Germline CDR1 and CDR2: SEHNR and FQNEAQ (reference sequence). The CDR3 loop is CASSLEGTGGLYNEQFF. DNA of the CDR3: TGTGCCAGCAGCTTAGAAGGGACAGGGGGCCTCTACAATGAGCAGTTCTTC.

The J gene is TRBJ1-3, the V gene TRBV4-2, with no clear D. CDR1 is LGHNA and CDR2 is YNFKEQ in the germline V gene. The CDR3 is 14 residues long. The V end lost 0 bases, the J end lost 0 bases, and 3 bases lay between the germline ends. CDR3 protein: CASSQDFSGNTIYF. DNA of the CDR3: TGTGCCAGCAGCCAAGACTTCTCTGGAAACACCATATATTTT.

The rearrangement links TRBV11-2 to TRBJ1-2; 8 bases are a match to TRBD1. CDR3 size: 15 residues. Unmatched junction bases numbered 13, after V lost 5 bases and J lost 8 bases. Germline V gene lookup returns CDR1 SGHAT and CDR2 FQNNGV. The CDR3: CASSPLRTGYGGYTF. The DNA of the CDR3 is TGTGCCAGCAGCCCACTCCGGACAGGGTACGGGGGCTACACCTTC.

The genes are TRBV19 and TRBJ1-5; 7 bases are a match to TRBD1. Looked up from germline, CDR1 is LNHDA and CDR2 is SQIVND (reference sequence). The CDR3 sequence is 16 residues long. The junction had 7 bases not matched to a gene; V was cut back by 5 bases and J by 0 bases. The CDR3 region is CASSGQAVNSNQPQHF. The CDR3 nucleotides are TGTGCCAGTAGTGGACAGGCGGTCAATAGCAATCAGCCCCAGCATTTT.

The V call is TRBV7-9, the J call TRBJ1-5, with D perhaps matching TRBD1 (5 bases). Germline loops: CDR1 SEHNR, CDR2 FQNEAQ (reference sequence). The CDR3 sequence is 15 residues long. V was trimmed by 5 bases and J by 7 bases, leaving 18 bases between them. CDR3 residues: CASSGGLDRGQPQHF. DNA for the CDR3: TGTGCCAGCAGCGGGGGACTCGATCGGGGGCAGCCCCAGCATTTT.

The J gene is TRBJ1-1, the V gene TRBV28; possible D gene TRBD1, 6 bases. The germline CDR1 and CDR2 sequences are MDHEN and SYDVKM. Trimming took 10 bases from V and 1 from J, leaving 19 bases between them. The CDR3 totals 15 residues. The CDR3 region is CATYPDRVKNTEAFF. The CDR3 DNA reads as TGTGCCACCTACCCGGACAGAGTGAAGAACACTGAAGCTTTCTTT.

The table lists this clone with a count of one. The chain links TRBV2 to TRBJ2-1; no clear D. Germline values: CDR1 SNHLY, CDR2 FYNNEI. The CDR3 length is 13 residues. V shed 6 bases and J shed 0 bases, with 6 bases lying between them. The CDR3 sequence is CASRLSSYNEQFF. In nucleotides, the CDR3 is TGTGCCAGCAGACTGAGCTCCTACAATGAGCAGTTCTTC.

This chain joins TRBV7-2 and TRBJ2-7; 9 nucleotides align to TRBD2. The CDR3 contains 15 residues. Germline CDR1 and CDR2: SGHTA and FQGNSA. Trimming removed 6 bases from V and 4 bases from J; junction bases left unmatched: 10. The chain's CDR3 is CASSLGAGGSYEQYF. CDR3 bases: TGTGCCAGCAGTCTAGGGGCGGGAGGGTCTTACGAGCAGTACTTC.

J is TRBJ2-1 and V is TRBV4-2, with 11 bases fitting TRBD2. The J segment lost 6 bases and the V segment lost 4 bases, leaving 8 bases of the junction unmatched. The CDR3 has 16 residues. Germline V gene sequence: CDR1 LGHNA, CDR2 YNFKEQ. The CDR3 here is CASSPSGTSGSNEQFF. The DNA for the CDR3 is TGTGCCAGCAGCCCCTCCGGGACTAGCGGAAGCAATGAGCAGTTCTTC.

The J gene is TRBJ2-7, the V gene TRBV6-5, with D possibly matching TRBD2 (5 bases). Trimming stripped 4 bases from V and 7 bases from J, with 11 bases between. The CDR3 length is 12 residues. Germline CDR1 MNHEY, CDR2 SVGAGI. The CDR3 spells CASSFRGEEQYF. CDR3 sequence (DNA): TGTGCCAGCAGTTTTCGGGGTGAGGAGCAGTACTTC.

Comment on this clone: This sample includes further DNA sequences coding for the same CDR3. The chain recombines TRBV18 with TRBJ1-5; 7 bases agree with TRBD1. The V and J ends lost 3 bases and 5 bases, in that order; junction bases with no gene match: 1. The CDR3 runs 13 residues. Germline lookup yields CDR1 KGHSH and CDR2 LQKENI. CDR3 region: CASSPQGDQPQHF. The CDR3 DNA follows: TGTGCCAGCTCACCTCAGGGGGATCAGCCCCAGCATTTT.

DNA for the CDR3: TGTGCCAGCAGACCTTCCAGACAGGGTAATTCACCCCTCCACTTT. Encoded protein: CASRPSRQGNSPLHF. This chain links TRBV2 with TRBJ1-6, with 7 bases fitting TRBD1. Germline CDR1 reads SNHLY; CDR2 reads FYNNEI. V gave up 6 bases and J gave up 6 bases; unmatched junction bases: 8. This CDR3 comprises 15 residues.

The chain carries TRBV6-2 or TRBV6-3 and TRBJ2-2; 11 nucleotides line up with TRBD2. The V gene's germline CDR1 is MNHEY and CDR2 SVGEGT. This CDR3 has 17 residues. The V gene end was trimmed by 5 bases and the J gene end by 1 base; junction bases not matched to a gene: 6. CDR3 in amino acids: CASSDWTSGLNTGELFF. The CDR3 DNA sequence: TGTGCCAGCAGTGACTGGACTAGCGGGCTGAACACCGGGGAGCTGTTTTTT.

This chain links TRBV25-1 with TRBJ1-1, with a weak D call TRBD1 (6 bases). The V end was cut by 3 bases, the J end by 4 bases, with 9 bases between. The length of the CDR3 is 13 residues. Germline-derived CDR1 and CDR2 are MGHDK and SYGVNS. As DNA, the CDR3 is TGTGCCAGCAGTGATAGGGGGAGCACTGAAGCTTTCTTT. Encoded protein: CASSDRGSTEAFF.

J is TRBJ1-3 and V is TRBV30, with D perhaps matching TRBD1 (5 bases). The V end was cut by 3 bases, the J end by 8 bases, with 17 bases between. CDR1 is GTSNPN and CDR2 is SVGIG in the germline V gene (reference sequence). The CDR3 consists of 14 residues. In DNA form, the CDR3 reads TGTGCCTGGAGCGTCGGGGGTTTTATAGACACCATATATTTT. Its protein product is CAWSVGGFIDTIYF.

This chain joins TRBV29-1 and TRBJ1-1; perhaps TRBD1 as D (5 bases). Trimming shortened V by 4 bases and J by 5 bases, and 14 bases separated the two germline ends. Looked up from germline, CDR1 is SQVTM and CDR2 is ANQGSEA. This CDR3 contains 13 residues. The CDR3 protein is CSVARVVRTEAFF. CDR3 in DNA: TGCAGCGTTGCCAGGGTTGTAAGGACTGAAGCTTTCTTT.